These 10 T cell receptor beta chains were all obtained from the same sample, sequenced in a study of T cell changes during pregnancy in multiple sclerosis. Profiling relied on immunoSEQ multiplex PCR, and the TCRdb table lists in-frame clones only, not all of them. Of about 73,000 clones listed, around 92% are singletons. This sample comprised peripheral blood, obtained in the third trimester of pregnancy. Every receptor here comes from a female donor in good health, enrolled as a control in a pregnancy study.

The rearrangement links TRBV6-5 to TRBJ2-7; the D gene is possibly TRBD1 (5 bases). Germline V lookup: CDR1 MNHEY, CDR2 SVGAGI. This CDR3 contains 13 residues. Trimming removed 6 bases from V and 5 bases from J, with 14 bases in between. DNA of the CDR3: TGTGCCAGCAGCCGCCAAAGGGGCAACGAGCAGTACTTC. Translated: CASSRQRGNEQYF.

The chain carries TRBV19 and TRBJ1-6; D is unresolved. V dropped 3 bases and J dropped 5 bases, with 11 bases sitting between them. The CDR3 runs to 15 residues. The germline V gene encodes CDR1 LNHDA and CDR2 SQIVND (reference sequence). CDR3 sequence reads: CASSMVGVNNSPLHF. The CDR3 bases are TGTGCCAGTAGTATGGTGGGCGTCAATAATTCACCCCTCCACTTT.

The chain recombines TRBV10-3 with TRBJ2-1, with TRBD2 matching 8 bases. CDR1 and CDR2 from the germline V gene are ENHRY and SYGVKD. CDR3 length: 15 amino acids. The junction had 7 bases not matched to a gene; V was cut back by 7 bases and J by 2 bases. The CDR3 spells CAIKDSGVTYNEQFF. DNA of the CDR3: TGTGCCATCAAAGATAGCGGGGTTACCTACAATGAGCAGTTCTTC.

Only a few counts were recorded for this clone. The CDR3 spells CASSSGQGNGYTF. As DNA, the CDR3 is TGTGCCAGCAGCTCGGGACAGGGGAATGGCTACACCTTC. The gene calls are TRBV11-1 and TRBJ1-2; TRBD1 matches at 10 bases. CDR3 length: 13 amino acids. CDR1 is SGHAT, CDR2 FQDESV, per germline (reference sequence). V shed 4 bases and J 6 bases; nucleotides not matched to a gene: 2.

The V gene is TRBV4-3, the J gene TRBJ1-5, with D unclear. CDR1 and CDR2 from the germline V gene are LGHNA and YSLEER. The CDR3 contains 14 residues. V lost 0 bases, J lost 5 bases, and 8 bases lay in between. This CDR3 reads CASSQDLLDQPQHF. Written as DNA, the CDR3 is TGCGCCAGCAGCCAAGACCTTCTCGATCAGCCCCAGCATTTT.

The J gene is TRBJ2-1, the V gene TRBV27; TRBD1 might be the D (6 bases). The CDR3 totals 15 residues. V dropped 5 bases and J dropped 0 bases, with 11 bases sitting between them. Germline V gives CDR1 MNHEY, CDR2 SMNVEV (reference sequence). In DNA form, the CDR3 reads TGTGCCAGCAGTGAAGGGACAAGCTCCTACAATGAGCAGTTCTTC. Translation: CASSEGTSSYNEQFF.

Here the CDR3 DNA reads TGTGCCAGTAGTATAGATTCAACAGGGCGACGAGGTCAGCCCCAGCATTTT. It translates to CASSIDSTGRRGQPQHF. The chain has TRBV19 and TRBJ1-5, with D maybe TRBD1 (6 bases). The CDR3 runs 17 residues. V lost 0 bases and J lost 6, with 18 bases in between. Germline CDR1 LNHDA, CDR2 SQIVND (reference sequence).

The CDR3 coding sequence is TGCGCCAGCAGCTTCGGACAGGGGGTGTCTGGTGAAGCTTTCTTT. The encoded protein is CASSFGQGVSGEAFF. V is TRBV5-1 and J is TRBJ1-1; 10 bases are a match to TRBD1. The CDR3 contains 15 residues. After removal of 2 bases from V and 7 bases from J, the junction contained 8 bases not matched to a gene. The V gene's germline CDR1 is SGHRS and CDR2 YFSETQ.

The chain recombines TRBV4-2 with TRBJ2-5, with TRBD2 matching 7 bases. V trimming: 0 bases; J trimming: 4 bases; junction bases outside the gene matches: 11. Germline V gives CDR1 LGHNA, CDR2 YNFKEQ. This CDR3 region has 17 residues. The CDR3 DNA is TGTGCCAGCAGCCAAGAAGGCGGCGGGAGTGGGGGAGAGACCCAGTACTTC. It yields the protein CASSQEGGGSGGETQYF.

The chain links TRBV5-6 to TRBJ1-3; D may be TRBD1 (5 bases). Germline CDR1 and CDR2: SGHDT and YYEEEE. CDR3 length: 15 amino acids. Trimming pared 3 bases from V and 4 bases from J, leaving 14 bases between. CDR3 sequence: CASSYQGPVGNTIYF. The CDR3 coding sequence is TGTGCCAGCAGCTACCAGGGCCCGGTAGGAAACACCATATATTTT.